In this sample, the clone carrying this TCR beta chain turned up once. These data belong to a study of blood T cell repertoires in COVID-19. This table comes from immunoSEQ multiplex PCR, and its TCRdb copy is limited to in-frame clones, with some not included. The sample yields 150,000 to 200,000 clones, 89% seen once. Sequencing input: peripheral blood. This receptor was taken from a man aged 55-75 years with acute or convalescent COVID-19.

DNA of the CDR3: TGTGCCAGCAGTGATCTCACTACTAACTATGGCTACACCTTC. Its protein product is CASSDLTTNYGYTF. The rearrangement uses TRBV2 and TRBJ1-2; D is undetermined. The CDR3 contains 14 residues. In germline, CDR1 is SNHLY, CDR2 FYNNEI. Trimming stripped 3 bases from V and 0 bases from J, with 8 bases between.